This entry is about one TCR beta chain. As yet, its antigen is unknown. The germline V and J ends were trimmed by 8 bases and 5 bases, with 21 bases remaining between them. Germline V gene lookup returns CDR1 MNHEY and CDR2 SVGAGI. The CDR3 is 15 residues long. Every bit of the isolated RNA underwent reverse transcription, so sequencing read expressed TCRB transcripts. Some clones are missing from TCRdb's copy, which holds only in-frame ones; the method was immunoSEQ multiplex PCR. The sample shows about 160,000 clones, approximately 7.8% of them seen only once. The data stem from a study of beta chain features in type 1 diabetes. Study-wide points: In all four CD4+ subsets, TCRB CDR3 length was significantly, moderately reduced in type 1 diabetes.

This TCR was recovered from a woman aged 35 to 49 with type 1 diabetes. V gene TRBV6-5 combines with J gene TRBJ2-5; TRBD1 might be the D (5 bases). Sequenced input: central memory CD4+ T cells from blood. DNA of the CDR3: TGTGCCAGCTCCCTGGCGCAGGGCTATGGGGAGACCCAGTACTTC. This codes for CASSLAQGYGETQYF.